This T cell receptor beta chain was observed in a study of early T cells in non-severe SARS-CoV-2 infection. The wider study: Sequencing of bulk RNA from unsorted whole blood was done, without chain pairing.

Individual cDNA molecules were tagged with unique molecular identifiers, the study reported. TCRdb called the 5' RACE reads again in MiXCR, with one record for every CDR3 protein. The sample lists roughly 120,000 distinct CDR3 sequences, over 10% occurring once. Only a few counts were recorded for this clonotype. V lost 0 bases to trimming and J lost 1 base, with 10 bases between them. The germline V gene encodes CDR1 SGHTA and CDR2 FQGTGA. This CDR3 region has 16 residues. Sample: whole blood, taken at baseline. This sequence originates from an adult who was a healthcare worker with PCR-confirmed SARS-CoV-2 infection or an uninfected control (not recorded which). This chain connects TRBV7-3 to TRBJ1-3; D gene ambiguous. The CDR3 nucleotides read TGTGCCAGCAGCTTAACAGGCGACCCGTCTGGAAACACCATATATTTT. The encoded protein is CASSLTGDPSGNTIYF.